The entry that follows covers one TCR beta chain sequence. Its antigen is still unknown. Clones were sequenced by immunoSEQ multiplex PCR, and TCRdb holds only the in-frame ones, with some missing. The repertoire consists of 100,000 to 150,000 clones, with roughly 95% occurring once and the leading ten covering 1.7%. This sample is part of a study of cytomegalovirus exposure and HLA in healthy donors. Study-wide points: Researchers reported that a few CMV-associated chains were confirmed in vitro as CMV antigen-specific. Despite most TCR sequences being rare, some public TCRs occurred in many donors.

The CDR3 has 14 amino acids. CDR1 and CDR2 (germline): MGHRA, YSYEKL. Trimming cost V 2 bases and J 8 bases, with 13 bases left between them. The chain has TRBV4-1 and TRBJ2-1; the D gene is possibly TRBD2 (6 bases). The sequence was collected from a man aged 18 to 29 in good health and CMV-seronegative. Sequenced sample: PBMCs. Here the CDR3 reads CASSQSTRDDEQFF. Here the CDR3 DNA reads TGCGCCAGCAGCCAATCTACGCGGGACGATGAGCAGTTCTTC.